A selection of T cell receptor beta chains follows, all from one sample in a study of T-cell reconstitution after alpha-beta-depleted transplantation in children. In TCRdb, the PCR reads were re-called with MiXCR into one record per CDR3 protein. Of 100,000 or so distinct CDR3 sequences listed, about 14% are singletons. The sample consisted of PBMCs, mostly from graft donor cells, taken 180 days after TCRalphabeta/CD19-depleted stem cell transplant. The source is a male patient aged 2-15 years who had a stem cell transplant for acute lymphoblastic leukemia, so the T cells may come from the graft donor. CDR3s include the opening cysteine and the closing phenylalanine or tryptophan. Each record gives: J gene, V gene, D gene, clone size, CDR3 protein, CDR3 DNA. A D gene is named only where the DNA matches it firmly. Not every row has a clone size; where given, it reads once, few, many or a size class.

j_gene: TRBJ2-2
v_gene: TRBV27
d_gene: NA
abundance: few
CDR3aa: CASSLRGSWELFF
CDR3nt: TGTGCCAGCAGTTTAAGGGGTTCATGGGAGCTGTTTTTT

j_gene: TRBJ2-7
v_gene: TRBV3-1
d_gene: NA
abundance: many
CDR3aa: CASSQSYEQYF
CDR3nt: TGTGCCAGCAGCCAATCCTACGAGCAGTACTTC

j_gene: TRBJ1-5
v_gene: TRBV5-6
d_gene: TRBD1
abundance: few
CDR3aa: CASSFRDRGLGNQPQHF
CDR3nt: TGTGCCAGCAGCTTCCGGGACAGGGGTTTGGGCAATCAGCCCCAGCATTTT

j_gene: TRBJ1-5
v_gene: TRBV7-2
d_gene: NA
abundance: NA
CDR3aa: CGSSLGRVHQPQHF
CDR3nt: TGTGGCAGCAGCTTAGGTAGGGTACATCAGCCCCAGCATTTT

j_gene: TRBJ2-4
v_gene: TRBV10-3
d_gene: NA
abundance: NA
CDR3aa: CAISEDDTSRDIQYF
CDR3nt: TGTGCCATCAGTGAGGACGACACCTCAAGGGACATTCAGTACTTC

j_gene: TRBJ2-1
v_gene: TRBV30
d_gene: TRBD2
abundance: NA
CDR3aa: CAWTSGYNEQFF
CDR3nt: TGTGCCTGGACTAGCGGGTACAATGAGCAGTTCTTC

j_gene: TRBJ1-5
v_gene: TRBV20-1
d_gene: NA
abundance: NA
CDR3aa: CSARDMGMVQPQHF
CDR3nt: TGCAGTGCTAGAGATATGGGGATGGTTCAGCCCCAGCATTTT

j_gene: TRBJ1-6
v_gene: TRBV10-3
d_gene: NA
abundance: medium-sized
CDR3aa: CAIRYSPEGRGSPLHF
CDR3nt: TGTGCCATCAGATATTCTCCGGAGGGAAGGGGTTCACCCCTCCACTTT

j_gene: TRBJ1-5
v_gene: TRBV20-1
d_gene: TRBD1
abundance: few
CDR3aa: CSAIRDSLINQPQHF
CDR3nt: TGCAGTGCCATCCGGGACAGCCTAATCAATCAGCCCCAGCATTTT

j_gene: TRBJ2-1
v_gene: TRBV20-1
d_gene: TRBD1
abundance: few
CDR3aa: CSAPGTGAVSEQFF
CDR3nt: TGCAGTGCACCCGGGACAGGGGCGGTCAGTGAGCAGTTCTTC

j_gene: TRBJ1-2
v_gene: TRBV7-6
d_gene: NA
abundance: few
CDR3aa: CASSSNPSLYGYTF
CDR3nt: TGTGCCAGCAGCTCCAACCCGTCGCTCTATGGCTACACCTTC

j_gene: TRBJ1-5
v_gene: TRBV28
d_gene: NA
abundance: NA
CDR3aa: CATISGGTPVRPQHF
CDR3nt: TGTGCCACCATCTCGGGAGGGACGCCCGTCCGACCCCAGCATTTT

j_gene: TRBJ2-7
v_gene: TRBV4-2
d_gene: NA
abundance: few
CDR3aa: CASSTDRFSYEQYF
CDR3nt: TGTGCCAGCAGCACTGACAGGTTCTCCTACGAGCAGTACTTC

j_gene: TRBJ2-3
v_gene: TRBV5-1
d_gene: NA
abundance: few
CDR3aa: CASSSRASGTDTQYF
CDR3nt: TGCGCCAGCAGCTCTCGGGCATCCGGCACAGATACGCAGTATTTT

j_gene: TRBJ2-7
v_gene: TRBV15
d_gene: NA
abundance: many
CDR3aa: CATSRASSYEQYF
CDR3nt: TGTGCCACCAGCAGAGCATCCTCCTACGAGCAGTACTTC

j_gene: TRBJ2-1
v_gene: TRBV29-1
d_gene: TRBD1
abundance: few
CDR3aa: CSAGDRGYNEQFF
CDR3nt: TGCAGCGCCGGCGACAGGGGCTACAATGAGCAGTTCTTC

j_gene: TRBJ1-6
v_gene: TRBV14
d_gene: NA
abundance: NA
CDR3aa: CASSQIAGRHSPLHF
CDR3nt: TGTGCCAGCAGCCAAATCGCAGGGAGGCATTCACCCCTCCACTTT

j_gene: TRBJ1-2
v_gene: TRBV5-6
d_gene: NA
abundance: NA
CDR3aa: CASSLMCLYGYTF
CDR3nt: TGTGCCAGCAGCTTGATGTGCCTCTATGGCTACACCTTC

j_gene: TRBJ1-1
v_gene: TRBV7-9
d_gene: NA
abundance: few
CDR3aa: CASRDRDMNTEAFF
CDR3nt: TGTGCCAGCAGAGATCGGGACATGAACACTGAAGCTTTCTTT

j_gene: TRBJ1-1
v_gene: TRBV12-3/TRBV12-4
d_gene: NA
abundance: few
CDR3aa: CASSLWGATEAFF
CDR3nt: TGTGCCAGCAGTTTATGGGGGGCCACTGAAGCTTTCTTT

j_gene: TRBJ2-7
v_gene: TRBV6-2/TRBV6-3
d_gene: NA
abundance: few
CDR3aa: CASSYPVSYEQYF
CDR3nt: TGTGCCAGCAGTTACCCTGTCTCCTACGAGCAGTACTTC

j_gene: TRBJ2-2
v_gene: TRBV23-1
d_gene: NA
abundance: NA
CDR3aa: CASSPPRGSDTGELFF
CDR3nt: TGCGCCAGCAGTCCCCCCCGGGGATCGGACACCGGGGAGCTGTTTTTT

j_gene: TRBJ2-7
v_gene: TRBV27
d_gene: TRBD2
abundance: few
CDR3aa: CASRPGPGGGYEQYF
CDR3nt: TGTGCCAGCAGGCCCGGACCCGGCGGGGGTTACGAGCAGTACTTC

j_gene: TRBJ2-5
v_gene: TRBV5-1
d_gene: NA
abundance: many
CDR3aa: CASNRLAGEETQYF
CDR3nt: TGCGCCAGCAACCGCCTAGCCGGGGAAGAGACCCAGTACTTC

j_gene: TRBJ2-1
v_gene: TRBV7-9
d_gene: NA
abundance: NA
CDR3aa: CASSFIPGLYSYNEQFF
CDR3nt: TGTGCCAGCAGCTTTATCCCGGGACTGTACTCCTACAATGAGCAGTTCTTC

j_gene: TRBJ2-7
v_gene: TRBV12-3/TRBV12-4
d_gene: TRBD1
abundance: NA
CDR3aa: CASSRSDRDEQYF
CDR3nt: TGTGCCAGCAGCCGATCGGACAGGGACGAGCAGTACTTC

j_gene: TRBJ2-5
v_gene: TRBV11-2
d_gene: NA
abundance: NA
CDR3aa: CASSWTKETQYF
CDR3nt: TGTGCCAGCAGCTGGACCAAAGAGACCCAGTACTTC

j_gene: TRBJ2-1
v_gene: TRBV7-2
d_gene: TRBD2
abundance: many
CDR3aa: CASTILAGSRNEQFF
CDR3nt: TGTGCCAGCACCATCCTAGCGGGGTCCCGCAATGAGCAGTTCTTC

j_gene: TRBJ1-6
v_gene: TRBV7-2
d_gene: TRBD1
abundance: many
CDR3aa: CASSGMQGAAPPLHF
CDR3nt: TGTGCCAGCAGCGGAATGCAGGGGGCGGCCCCCCCCCTCCACTTT

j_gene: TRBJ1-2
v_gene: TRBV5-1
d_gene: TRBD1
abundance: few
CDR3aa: CASSRDFFPTITGQANYGYTF
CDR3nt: TGCGCCAGCAGCCGAGACTTTTTCCCCACTATTACTGGACAGGCTAACTATGGCTACACCTTC

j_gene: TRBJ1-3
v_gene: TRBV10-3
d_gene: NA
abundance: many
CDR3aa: CAISASEGTPFRSGNTIYF
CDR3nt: TGTGCCATCAGTGCGTCAGAGGGGACCCCCTTTCGCTCTGGAAACACCATATATTTT

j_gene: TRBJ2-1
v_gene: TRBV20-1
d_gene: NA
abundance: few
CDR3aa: CSARQYNEQFF
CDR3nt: TGCAGTGCTAGGCAGTACAATGAGCAGTTCTTC

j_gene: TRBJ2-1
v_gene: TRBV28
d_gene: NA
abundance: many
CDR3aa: CAISNGGAPEVLRFF
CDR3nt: TGTGCCATCTCAAATGGGGGGGCCCCTGAGGTTCTCCGGTTCTTC

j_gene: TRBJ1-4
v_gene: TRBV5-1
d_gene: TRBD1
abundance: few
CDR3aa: CASSQSTGANEKLFF
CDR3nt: TGCGCCAGCAGCCAATCGACAGGGGCTAATGAAAAACTGTTTTTT

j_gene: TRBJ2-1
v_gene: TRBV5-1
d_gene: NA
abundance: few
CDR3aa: CASSSNQNEQFF
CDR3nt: TGCGCCAGCAGCTCCAACCAAAATGAGCAGTTCTTC

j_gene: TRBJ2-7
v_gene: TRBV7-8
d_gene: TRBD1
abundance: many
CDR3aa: CASRSGTEYEQYF
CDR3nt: TGTGCCAGCAGGTCCGGGACAGAGTACGAGCAGTACTTC

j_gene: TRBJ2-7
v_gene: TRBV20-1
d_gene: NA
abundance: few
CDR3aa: CSARGAQYYEQYF
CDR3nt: TGCAGTGCTAGAGGTGCCCAATACTACGAGCAGTACTTC

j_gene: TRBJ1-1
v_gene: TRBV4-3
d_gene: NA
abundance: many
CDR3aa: CASSQEQGRRTEAFF
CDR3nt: TGCGCCAGCAGCCAAGAACAGGGACGTCGGACTGAAGCTTTCTTT

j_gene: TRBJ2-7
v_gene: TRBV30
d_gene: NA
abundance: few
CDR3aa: CAWSVEESYEQYF
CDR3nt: TGTGCCTGGAGTGTAGAGGAGTCCTACGAGCAGTACTTC

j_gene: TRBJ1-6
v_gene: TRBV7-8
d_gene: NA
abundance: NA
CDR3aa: CASSLALGRLQGSPLHF
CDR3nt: TGTGCCAGCAGCTTAGCGCTGGGGAGACTGCAGGGTTCACCCCTCCACTTT

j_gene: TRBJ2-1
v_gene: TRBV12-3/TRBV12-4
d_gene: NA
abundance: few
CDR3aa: CASSSLATGYNEQFF
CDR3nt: TGTGCCAGCAGCTCTCTAGCGACAGGCTACAATGAGCAGTTCTTC

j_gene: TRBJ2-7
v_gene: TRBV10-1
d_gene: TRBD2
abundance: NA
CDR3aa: CASSDGAGGPYEQYF
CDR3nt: TGCGCCAGCAGTGATGGAGCGGGGGGCCCCTACGAGCAGTACTTC

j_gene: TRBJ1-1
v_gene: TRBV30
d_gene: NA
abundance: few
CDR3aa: CAWSDPSDMNTEAFF
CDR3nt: TGTGCCTGGAGTGACCCCTCAGATATGAACACTGAAGCTTTCTTT

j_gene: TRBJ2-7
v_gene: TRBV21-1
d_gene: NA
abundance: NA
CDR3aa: CASSYGGAHEQYF
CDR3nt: TGTGCCAGCAGCTACGGAGGGGCACACGAGCAGTACTTC